A selection of T cell receptor beta chains follows, all from one sample in a study of blood T cell repertoires in COVID-19. TCRdb's copy holds only in-frame clones and misses some; the assay was immunoSEQ multiplex PCR. The table shows about 240,000 clones, with around 86% occurring only once. The sample taken for sequencing was PBMCs or T cells enriched from blood (not recorded which). Receptors originate from a middle-aged woman with acute COVID-19. Both conserved end residues are part of each CDR3. D genes are given only for firm matches.

TGTGCCAGCAGCTCATTCGGGACTAGCGGTGCAGATACGCAGTATTTT,CASSSFGTSGADTQYF,TRBJ2-3,TRBV11-1,TRBD2
TGCAGCGTCGAAGGGCGGGGGGGCACTGAAGCTTTCTTT,CSVEGRGGTEAFF,TRBJ1-1,TRBV29-1,.
TGTGCCAGCAGCGCCAGGCTCGAGGGCCAGTACTTC,CASSARLEGQYF,TRBJ2-5,TRBV7-6,.
TGTGCCAGCAGCCAAGATGCCGGTTCGGAGACCCAGTACTTC,CASSQDAGSETQYF,TRBJ2-5,TRBV3-1/TRBV3-2,.
TGTGCCAGCAGCTTAGGAGCGGGAGTCTCGTCTCTCACAGATACGCAGTATTTT,CASSLGAGVSSLTDTQYF,TRBJ2-3,TRBV7-8,TRBD2
TGCAGTGCTAGTCCAGGGGGACAAGTCCCTAACGAGCAGTACTTC,CSASPGGQVPNEQYF,TRBJ2-7,TRBV20-1,TRBD1
TGTGCCAGCAGCGTAGGGAGGGATCAGCCCCAGCATTTT,CASSVGRDQPQHF,TRBJ1-5,TRBV9,.
TGCGCCAGCAGCCAAGATGCCGTGCTGAGGTCAAAAGGAAACACCATATATTTT,CASSQDAVLRSKGNTIYF,TRBJ1-3,TRBV4-1,.
TGTGCTAGTGGTTTGGTACTAAGGGACACTAGAGAGCAGTACTTC,CASGLVLRDTREQYF,TRBJ2-7,TRBV12-5,.
TGTGCCAGCAGCTTAGCGCTTATAGGGGGCATGAACACCGGGGAGCTGTTTTTT,CASSLALIGGMNTGELFF,TRBJ2-2,TRBV7-6,TRBD1
TGTGCCATCAGTGAGACAGGACAGGACACCGGGGAGCTGTTTTTT,CAISETGQDTGELFF,TRBJ2-2,TRBV10-3,TRBD1
TGTGCCAGCAGCCCCGACAGGCGAAGTGGCACTGAAGCTTTCTTT,CASSPDRRSGTEAFF,TRBJ1-1,TRBV6-2/TRBV6-3,.
TGTGCCACCGCCCGACAGGGTACCACTGAAGCTTTCTTT,CATARQGTTEAFF,TRBJ1-1,TRBV24-1,TRBD1
TGTGCCAGCAGCCTCAGGCTCGGGCAGGGCGACACTGAAGCTTTCTTT,CASSLRLGQGDTEAFF,TRBJ1-1,TRBV7-9,.
TGTGCCAGCAGCTCCCGGGAGCCAAGAGGGTCCTACGAGCAGTACTTC,CASSSREPRGSYEQYF,TRBJ2-7,TRBV11-3,.
TGTGCCAGCCAAGTGGGGGGAGGGCCGAACAATGAGCAGTTCTTC,CASQVGGGPNNEQFF,TRBJ2-1,TRBV19,TRBD2